The entry that follows covers one T cell receptor beta chain sequence. Its antigen is unknown. No qualities accompany the bases; no much larger clone lies one base away. This sample is drawn from a study of blood T cell repertoires in COVID-19 (TCRdb year 2020). At the level of the whole study: Collaborator samples came from the United States, Italy and Spain and covered acute and convalescent phases of COVID-19. The prospective study material was composed of cDNA or gDNA derived from T cells, B-cell-depleted T cells, or PBMCs. Subjects who had been exposed to COVID-19, were actively infected with it, or had recovered from it provided the deeply sampled blood TCRbeta repertoires that made up the dataset. A freely available public database, intended as a resource for researchers studying the immune response to SARS-CoV-2, is where the repertoires were released. Samples came from the ongoing ImmuneRACE study (first 160 participants) plus 1,254 subjects from 6 global collaborators. Sample metadata almost always included a de-identified subject ID, COVID-19 status, age in years and sex. Where available, HLA class I and class II types were taken from metadata supplied by the sample provider and were not determined by assay-based typing. The study at large found these results: The quantity of clinical and demographic metadata differed by source and by participant and was supplied without curation.

Each collaborating institution followed its own protocols to collect whole blood in K2EDTA tubes. For TCRbeta analysis, collaborators shipped samples in one of three forms: frozen whole blood, isolated PBMCs, or DNA extracted from either of those sample types. The immunoSEQ Assay, a bias-controlled multiplex PCR, was used to amplify TCRbeta CDR3 regions from genomic DNA. In the original analysis: Nucleated cell counts per sample were estimated from amplification of reference gene primers within the assay. To quantify the absolute abundance of each unique TCRbeta CDR3 rearrangement, sequence reads were collapsed and filtered. For each sample, productive Simpson clonality was calculated as the square root of Simpson's diversity index over productive rearrangements. TCRdb stores this immuneACCESS table with in-frame sequences only. Part of the clones is absent; in the studies checked, under half of the shortfall reflects unresolved V genes, and no reason is known for the rest. The D gene and trimming were derived from the DNA, and the V and J assignments and clone size from that table. Counted in this sample were roughly 100,000 clones; approximately 89% of them appeared once. The ten largest clones take up 20% of the sample.

From a lookup of the germline V gene (reference sequence), CDR1 and CDR2 are MNHEY and SMNVEV. Its CDR3 holds 21 amino acids, cysteine through phenylalanine. The kept DNA is CDR3 alone, 63 bases in frame from the first base. V is pruned by 4 bases and J by 10 bases, leaving 30 bases of the junction without a gene match. This receptor was taken from a human donor in a cohort sampled during active COVID-19. The sample consisted of peripheral blood. The sequence joins TRBV27 to TRBJ1-5; 8 bases in between match TRBD1. This receptor carries the CDR3 CASSSYLRTGPGAQSLNPQHF. The sequenced DNA: TGTGCCAGCAGTTCCTATCTACGGACAGGGCCAGGAGCCCAGTCCCTCAACCCCCAGCATTTT.